This TCR beta chain was profiled in a study of blood T cell repertoires in COVID-19 (dated by TCRdb to the early 2020s). About the study as a whole: Collaborator samples came from the United States, Italy and Spain and covered acute and convalescent phases of COVID-19. The prospective study material was composed of cDNA or gDNA derived from T cells, B-cell-depleted T cells, or PBMCs. Deeply sampled blood TCRbeta repertoires from subjects exposed to, actively infected with, or recovered from COVID-19 were included in the dataset. The repertoires were made available in a free public database intended to serve as a resource for research on the immune response to SARS-CoV-2. The samples were drawn from the first 160 participants of the ongoing ImmuneRACE study and from some 1,300 subjects provided by 6 global collaborators. A de-identified subject ID, COVID-19 status, age in years and sex were almost always included in the sample metadata. Where available, HLA class I and class II types were taken from metadata supplied by the sample provider and were not determined by assay-based typing. The research as a whole found: Clinical and demographic metadata were provided uncurated, with the amount varying by source and participant.

The CDR3 spans 17 residues, from the cysteine through the phenylalanine. Here the CDR3 DNA is all that survives: 51 bases in frame from base 1. V is clipped by 1 base and J by 2 bases, and the sequence between their germline boundaries is 17 bases long. Based on the germline V gene (reference sequence), the CDR1 and CDR2 sequences are GTSNPN and SVGIG. In regard to this clone: It has no known antigen specificity. Base qualities were left out, and no much larger clone turns up one base away.

Each collaborating institution followed its own protocols to collect whole blood in K2EDTA tubes. For TCRbeta analysis, collaborators shipped samples as frozen whole blood, isolated PBMCs, or DNA extracted from either of those sample types. The immunoSEQ Assay, a bias-controlled multiplex PCR, was used to amplify TCRbeta CDR3 regions from genomic DNA. The paper's data handling went like this. Within the assay, amplification of reference gene primers was used to estimate how many nucleated cells each sample contained. To quantify the absolute abundance of each unique TCRbeta CDR3 rearrangement, sequence reads were collapsed and filtered. For each sample, productive Simpson clonality was calculated as the square root of Simpson's diversity index over productive rearrangements. Not all clones reach the TCRdb copy of this immuneACCESS table, which keeps in-frame sequences only. Checked studies attribute under half of the gap to unresolved V genes and leave the rest unexplained. Clonal size and the V and J genes are those of that table, whereas D and trimming came from the DNA. The sample records roughly 53,000 clones, approximately 90% of which are singletons. The ten biggest clones cover approximately 2.6% of the sample.

This receptor was identified in an elderly man with acute or convalescent COVID-19. The chain couples TRBV30 to TRBJ2-2; the D region possibly corresponds to TRBD2 (7 bases align). Sample: peripheral blood. The DNA is TGTGCCTGGAGTGCAGGCGGGGGCGCCCTAAACACCGGGGAGCTGTTTTTT. Translation gives CAWSAGGGALNTGELFF.